The 11 T cell receptor beta chains below all came from one sample that was sequenced in a study of blood T cell repertoires in COVID-19. The method was immunoSEQ multiplex PCR; TCRdb's version includes in-frame clones alone and lacks a portion of them. In the table there are a few hundred thousand clones, approximately 86% of which are singletons. Material for sequencing was peripheral blood. Every receptor here comes from a man in his sixties with acute or convalescent COVID-19.

The chain uses TRBV6-2 or TRBV6-3 and TRBJ1-2; TRBD1 aligns across 8 bases. The CDR3 loop spans 15 amino acids. Germline V gene lookup returns CDR1 MNHEY and CDR2 SVGEGT. Trimming took 5 bases from V and 5 from J; bases not matched to a gene: 10. The CDR3 nucleotides are TGTGCCAGCAGTCGCGCTACAGGGGGAGGATATGGCTACACCTTC. Amino acid sequence: CASSRATGGGYGYTF.

This rearrangement joins TRBV11-2 to TRBJ2-2, with D possibly matching TRBD2 (5 bases). V gave up 4 bases and J gave up 7 bases, with 13 bases separating them. Germline CDR1 and CDR2: SGHAT and FQNNGV. The CDR3 is made up of 14 amino acids. In DNA, the CDR3 is TGTGCCAGCAGCTCAGCGGTGCCCGGCGGGGAGCTGTTTTTT. This encodes CASSSAVPGGELFF.

The genes are TRBV24-1 and TRBJ2-1, with D maybe TRBD1 (6 bases). From germline, CDR1 is KGHDR and CDR2 SFDVKD. V lost 5 bases and J 4 bases, leaving 14 bases between the germline ends. This CDR3 comprises 15 residues. DNA for the CDR3: TGTGCCACCAGTGGTAGGACAGATACTTACAATGAGCAGTTCTTC. Its protein is CATSGRTDTYNEQFF.

The chain combines TRBV27 with TRBJ1-5; 8 bases map to TRBD1. The CDR3 covers 15 residues. Germline-derived CDR1 and CDR2 are MNHEY and SMNVEV (reference sequence). Trimming took 3 bases from V and 2 from J; bases not matched to a gene: 3. For the CDR3, the DNA is TGTGCCAGCAGTTTGGGGACAGGCCGCAATCAGCCCCAGCATTTT. Its protein is CASSLGTGRNQPQHF.

CDR3 in amino acids: CASSFTSGRPGELFF. CDR3 DNA sequence: TGTGCCAGCAGCTTCACTAGTGGTCGTCCCGGGGAGCTGTTTTTT. This chain joins TRBV11-2 and TRBJ2-2, with D perhaps matching TRBD2 (5 bases). The V end lost 3 bases, the J end lost 6 bases, and 14 bases lay between the germline ends. Germline V gene lookup returns CDR1 SGHAT and CDR2 FQNNGV. CDR3 length equals 15 residues.

The CDR3: CASSQSRTGGGEQYF. As DNA, the CDR3 is TGTGCCAGCAGTCAATCCCGGACAGGGGGCGGGGAGCAGTACTTC. The J gene is TRBJ2-7, the V gene TRBV2, with 11 bases fitting TRBD1. Germline-derived CDR1 and CDR2 are SNHLY and FYNNEI. The CDR3 has 15 residues. With 5 bases clipped from V and 7 bases from J, the junction kept 10 bases outside the gene matches.

This chain connects TRBV27 to TRBJ2-1, with 12 positions matching TRBD2. The CDR3 length is 16 residues. Germline values: CDR1 MNHEY, CDR2 SMNVEV (reference sequence). The J segment lost 8 bases and the V segment lost 5 bases, leaving 10 bases of the junction unmatched. The chain's CDR3 is CASSTSSGGARYEQFF. DNA of the CDR3: TGTGCCAGCAGTACGTCTAGCGGGGGGGCCAGGTATGAGCAGTTCTTC.

V is TRBV20-1 and J is TRBJ2-5; D is possibly TRBD1 (5 bases). Trimming cost V 3 bases and J 5 bases, with 13 bases left between them. The germline V gene encodes CDR1 DFQATT and CDR2 SNEGSKA (reference sequence). CDR3 size: 13 residues. CDR3 amino acids: CSASPLGAETQYF. As DNA, the CDR3 is TGCAGTGCTAGTCCGTTAGGGGCGGAGACCCAGTACTTC.

The CDR3 DNA reads as TGTGCCTGGGGACAGGGGGCTTATGAGCAGTACTTC. This codes for CAWGQGAYEQYF. The rearrangement uses TRBV30 and TRBJ2-7; 11 nucleotides align to TRBD1. Losses at the gene ends were 5 bases for V and 7 bases for J; bases not matched to a gene: 4. The CDR3 loop spans 12 amino acids. The V gene's germline CDR1 is GTSNPN and CDR2 SVGIG (reference sequence).

J is TRBJ2-7 and V is TRBV10-3; TRBD1 aligns across 10 bases. V shed 6 bases, J shed 0 bases, and the junction held 8 bases outside the gene matches. CDR1 ENHRY and CDR2 SYGVKD come from the germline V gene. This CDR3 comprises 16 residues. The CDR3 loop reads CAIRNRDRGSSYEQYF. The CDR3 coding sequence is TGTGCCATCAGGAACCGGGACAGGGGAAGCTCCTACGAGCAGTACTTC.

The chain recombines TRBV5-1 with TRBJ2-5, with D perhaps matching TRBD2 (6 bases). The CDR3 covers 13 residues. Germline lookup yields CDR1 SGHRS and CDR2 YFSETQ. V was trimmed by 2 bases and J by 5 bases, leaving 10 bases between them. The CDR3 protein is CASSFTSKETQYF. The CDR3 nucleotides are TGCGCCAGCAGCTTCACTAGCAAGGAGACCCAGTACTTC.